These T cell receptor beta chains were read from a single sample in a study of human T cells and chemical hapten exposure. TCRdb re-analysed the RACE reads in MiXCR, keeping a single row per CDR3 protein. The sample records approximately 97,000 distinct CDR3 sequences, 8.5% to 9% being singletons. The sequenced material came from whole blood. These receptors were collected from a female donor in good health. Some clones in this sample may be carry-over from other donors' samples. Both conserved end residues are part of each CDR3. The order of the fields is CDR3 DNA, CDR3 protein, D gene, V gene, clone size, J gene. A D gene is named only where the DNA matches it firmly. A row's size may be missing; if present it is once, few, many or a size class.

CDR3nt: TGTGCCAGCAGTTTTGAGCGGGGGAATGGCTACACCTTC; CDR3aa: CASSFERGNGYTF; d_gene: -; v_gene: TRBV27; abundance: -; j_gene: TRBJ1-2
CDR3nt: TGCAGTGCTAGAGAAGGACAGGGCTCTGGAAACACCATATATTTT; CDR3aa: CSAREGQGSGNTIYF; d_gene: TRBD1; v_gene: TRBV20-1; abundance: few; j_gene: TRBJ1-3
CDR3nt: TGCAGCGGCAGATACAATGAGCAGTTCTTC; CDR3aa: CSGRYNEQFF; d_gene: -; v_gene: TRBV29-1; abundance: -; j_gene: TRBJ2-1
CDR3nt: TGTGCCAGCAGCTCGCCCAACAATGAGCAGTTCTTC; CDR3aa: CASSSPNNEQFF; d_gene: -; v_gene: TRBV11-1; abundance: many; j_gene: TRBJ2-1
CDR3nt: TGTGCCAGCAGTGATAGATCTGGGACAGGGATCGGGGAGCTGTTTTTT; CDR3aa: CASSDRSGTGIGELFF; d_gene: TRBD1; v_gene: TRBV2; abundance: -; j_gene: TRBJ2-2
CDR3nt: TGTGCCAGCAGTTACTCGATTTGGGTTCCGGACACTGAAGCTTTCTTT; CDR3aa: CASSYSIWVPDTEAFF; d_gene: -; v_gene: TRBV6-5; abundance: -; j_gene: TRBJ1-1
CDR3nt: TGCAGTGCTAGAGAAGCGAGCTCCTACAATGAGCAGTTCTTC; CDR3aa: CSAREASSYNEQFF; d_gene: -; v_gene: TRBV20-1; abundance: few; j_gene: TRBJ2-1
CDR3nt: TGTGCCAGCAGCCCTAGGGGACAGGGGGACTCTGGGGCCAACGTCCTGACTTTC; CDR3aa: CASSPRGQGDSGANVLTF; d_gene: TRBD1; v_gene: TRBV7-2; abundance: -; j_gene: TRBJ2-6
CDR3nt: TGCAGTGCTAGAGCTAAGACTAGCGGGAGTAAGGGGGAGCTGTTTTTT; CDR3aa: CSARAKTSGSKGELFF; d_gene: TRBD2; v_gene: TRBV20-1; abundance: -; j_gene: TRBJ2-2
CDR3nt: TGCAGCGTTGGGGGGGCGAGTGAGCAGTTCTTC; CDR3aa: CSVGGASEQFF; d_gene: -; v_gene: TRBV29-1; abundance: many; j_gene: TRBJ2-1
CDR3nt: TGCGCCAGCAGGGATGAGAGGGCGGGAGATACGCAGTATTTT; CDR3aa: CASRDERAGDTQYF; d_gene: -; v_gene: TRBV5-1; abundance: -; j_gene: TRBJ2-3
CDR3nt: TGTGCCAGCAGTGAAAGGAAGGATAGCAATCAGCCCCAGCATTTT; CDR3aa: CASSERKDSNQPQHF; d_gene: -; v_gene: TRBV6-1; abundance: -; j_gene: TRBJ1-5
CDR3nt: TGTGCCAGCAGTGGGGATCAGCCCCAGCATTTT; CDR3aa: CASSGDQPQHF; d_gene: -; v_gene: TRBV2; abundance: many; j_gene: TRBJ1-5
CDR3nt: TGTGCCATCAGAAGGGCCGGCGGGAGTACAGATACGCAGTATTTT; CDR3aa: CAIRRAGGSTDTQYF; d_gene: TRBD2; v_gene: TRBV10-3; abundance: -; j_gene: TRBJ2-3
CDR3nt: TGTGCCAGCAGCTTAGGAAGCGCAACTAATGAAAAACTGTTTTTT; CDR3aa: CASSLGSATNEKLFF; d_gene: -; v_gene: TRBV7-9; abundance: few; j_gene: TRBJ1-4
CDR3nt: TGTGAAAGAAGAGTGAATAGAGGGAGTTACAATGAGAAGTTCTTC; CDR3aa: CERRVNRGSYNEKFF; d_gene: -; v_gene: TRBV9; abundance: -; j_gene: TRBJ2-1